The next 29 T cell receptor beta chains were all read from a single sample in a study of T cell responses to AZD1222 COVID-19 vaccine. The assay was immunoSEQ multiplex PCR, and TCRdb's table has in-frame clones only and misses some. The sample includes 84,000 or so clones, about 88% seen only once; the top ten take around 2.8%. The sample here was peripheral blood, taken on day 0 of AZD1222 vaccination. The receptors shown here come from an adult in good health.

The V gene is TRBV11-3, the J gene TRBJ2-1, with TRBD2 matching over 7 bases. Germline V CDR1 and CDR2: SGHNT, YENEEA. This CDR3 is built from 17 residues. Trimming cost V 5 bases and J 0 bases; bases outside gene matches: 10. CDR3 bases: TGTGCCAGCAGCACGGGGGGTAGCGGAGCCTCCTACAATGAGCAGTTCTTC. Protein: CASSTGGSGASYNEQFF.

This sequence joins TRBV5-1 and TRBJ1-2; D perhaps matches TRBD1 (6 bases). V was trimmed by 3 bases and J by 5 bases, leaving 14 bases between them. The CDR3 has 14 amino acids. CDR1 is SGHRS, CDR2 YFSETQ, per germline. The CDR3 reads CASSSSDRYYGYTF. CDR3 nucleotides: TGCGCCAGCAGCTCCTCAGACAGGTATTATGGCTACACCTTC. Looking up the rest from reference TRBV5-1 and TRBJ1-2 gives the full variable domain: KAGVTQTPRYLIKTRGQQVTLSCSPISGHRSVSWYQQTPGQGLQFLFEYFSETQRNKGNFPGRFSGRQFSNSRSEMNVSTLELGDSALYLCASSSSDRYYGYTFGSGTRLTVV.

The chain recombines TRBV5-1 with TRBJ2-3; 11 nucleotides line up with TRBD1. The V and J ends lost 4 bases and 4 bases, in that order; junction bases with no gene match: 5. This CDR3 is 15 amino acids long. Germline CDR1 SGHRS, CDR2 YFSETQ. This CDR3 reads CASSTSGQGADTQYF. CDR3 bases: TGCGCCAGCAGCACATCGGGACAGGGGGCAGATACGCAGTATTTT.

The rearrangement joins TRBV19 to TRBJ2-3; 11 bases agree with TRBD2. Per germline, CDR1 LNHDA and CDR2 SQIVND (reference sequence). Trimming removed 6 bases from V and 2 bases from J; junction bases left unmatched: 10. The CDR3 is 17 amino acids. The CDR3, as DNA: TGTGCCAGTAGAAGAGGTGGGACTAGCGGTATCACAGATACGCAGTATTTT. Its translation is CASRRGGTSGITDTQYF.

The chain combines TRBV7-3 with TRBJ1-1; the match to TRBD1 covers 10 bases. Trimming took 4 bases from V and 4 from J; bases not matched to a gene: 9. CDR1 is SGHTA, CDR2 FQGTGA, per germline. The CDR3 has 16 amino acids. The chain's CDR3 is CASSSTRTGGLTEAFF. CDR3 sequence (DNA): TGTGCCAGCAGCTCCACTCGGACAGGGGGGCTCACTGAAGCTTTCTTT.

The J gene is TRBJ2-1, the V gene TRBV25-1, with a weak D call TRBD2 (5 bases). There are 15 residues in the CDR3. V was cut by 3 bases and J by 9 bases, with 18 bases left in between. Per the germline V gene, CDR1 is MGHDK and CDR2 is SYGVNS. For the CDR3, the DNA is TGTGCCAGCAGTGACCACCGGGTTCCGGCGGGTGAGCAGTTCTTC. Its translation is CASSDHRVPAGEQFF.

This rearrangement joins TRBV20-1 to TRBJ2-5; 8 bases are a match to TRBD1. Germline V lookup: CDR1 DFQATT, CDR2 SNEGSKA (reference sequence). V gave up 5 bases and J gave up 2 bases; unmatched junction bases: 4. CDR3 length: 13 residues. The CDR3 DNA reads TGCAGTGCTCGTGGACAGGGTCAAGAGACCCAGTACTTC. Its translation is CSARGQGQETQYF.

The chain joins TRBV5-1 to TRBJ2-7; TRBD2 is a possible D gene (5 bases). Trimming took off 2 bases at V and 4 bases at J, with 16 bases between the two ends. The CDR3 spans 15 residues. Germline assignment: CDR1 SGHRS and CDR2 YFSETQ. The DNA for the CDR3 is TGCGCCAGCAGCTTATCTACGGGGAAAGTATACGAGCAGTACTTC. It codes for CASSLSTGKVYEQYF.

This sequence joins TRBV6-5 and TRBJ1-2, with 7 bases fitting TRBD1. V gave up 6 bases and J gave up 4 bases; unmatched junction bases: 8. The CDR3 contains 14 residues. The germline V gene encodes CDR1 MNHEY and CDR2 SVGAGI. CDR3 bases: TGTGCCAGCAGACGGACAGGAGTGGTCTATGGCTACACCTTC. It yields the protein CASRRTGVVYGYTF.

In this sample, this clone turned up once. The chain is built from TRBV6-5 and TRBJ2-1; 11 bases line up with TRBD2. CDR3 length equals 15 residues. V gave up 4 bases and J gave up 7 bases; unmatched junction bases: 6. CDR1 is MNHEY and CDR2 is SVGAGI in the germline V gene. CDR3 bases: TGTGCCAGCAGTTGGCTAGCGGGAGGTGAGAATGAGCAGTTCTTC. It translates to CASSWLAGGENEQFF.

In DNA form, the CDR3 reads TGCAGTGCTAGGGACAGGGAGGGCTACACCTTC. Protein sequence: CSARDREGYTF. This rearrangement joins TRBV20-1 to TRBJ1-2; 8 bases are shared with TRBD1. Germline lookup yields CDR1 DFQATT and CDR2 SNEGSKA (reference sequence). V lost 3 bases, J lost 8 bases, and 2 bases stayed unmatched. This CDR3 has 11 amino acids.

The rearrangement uses TRBV5-1 and TRBJ1-3, with D possibly matching TRBD1 (5 bases). CDR3 length equals 14 residues. Trimming left V 0 bases short and J 8 bases short, with 12 bases between. Germline V lookup: CDR1 SGHRS, CDR2 YFSETQ. In DNA, the CDR3 is TGCGCCAGCAGCTTGGAAGGGGTCCGGGACACCATATATTTT. It codes for CASSLEGVRDTIYF.

This chain links TRBV20-1 with TRBJ1-2; no clear D. CDR1 is DFQATT and CDR2 is SNEGSKA in the germline V gene (reference sequence). There are 11 residues in the CDR3. Trimming cost V 3 bases and J 4 bases, with 6 bases left between them. CDR3 sequence (DNA): TGCAGTGCTAGTCGGAGCTATGGCTACACCTTC. Its protein is CSASRSYGYTF.

The chain recombines TRBV2 with TRBJ2-7; D gene unclear. Trimming removed 4 bases at V and 1 base at J, with 2 bases between. This CDR3 contains 11 residues. From germline, CDR1 is SNHLY and CDR2 FYNNEI. The CDR3 protein is CASSGSYEQYF. The CDR3 nucleotides read TGTGCCAGCAGTGGTTCCTACGAGCAGTACTTC. Full variable domain (rest looked up from reference TRBV2 and TRBJ2-7): EPEVTQTPSHQVTQMGQEVILRCVPISNHLYFYWYRQILGQKVEFLVSFYNNEISEKSEIFDDQFSVERPDGSNFTLKIRSTKLEDSAMYFCASSGSYEQYFGPGTRLTVT.

This rearrangement joins TRBV3-1 (or the pseudogene TRBV3-2) to TRBJ2-3; 11 bases fit TRBD2. The CDR3 is 19 amino acids. CDR1 and CDR2 from the germline V gene are LGHDT and YNNKEL (reference sequence). With V trimmed by 0 bases and J by 1 base, 9 bases remained unmatched. The CDR3 DNA reads TGTGCCAGCAGCCAAGAATGGCTAGCGGGAGGAGCCGGCACAGATACGCAGTATTTT. Translation gives CASSQEWLAGGAGTDTQYF.

The DNA for the CDR3 is TGTGCCACCAGTGATCCCCATGAGACCCAGTACTTC. Encoded protein: CATSDPHETQYF. The V gene is TRBV24-1, the J gene TRBJ2-5, with D uncertain. Germline lookup yields CDR1 KGHDR and CDR2 SFDVKD. Trimming took off 3 bases at V and 5 bases at J, with 6 bases between the two ends. The CDR3 sequence is 12 residues long.

The V and J genes are TRBV19 and TRBJ1-3; D unclear. Germline loops: CDR1 LNHDA, CDR2 SQIVND (reference sequence). The CDR3 is 15 residues long. The ends were cut back, 1 base at V and 0 bases at J, with 7 bases in the middle. In nucleotides, the CDR3 is TGTGCCAGTAGTATAGGACCAAACTCTGGAAACACCATATATTTT. Residues: CASSIGPNSGNTIYF.

This sequence joins TRBV7-9 and TRBJ2-7, with 10 bases aligning to TRBD1. V shed 0 bases and J 6 bases; nucleotides not matched to a gene: 5. This CDR3 has 15 residues. Looked up from germline, CDR1 is SEHNR and CDR2 is FQNEAQ (reference sequence). In nucleotides, the CDR3 is TGTGCCAGCAGCTTAGCTGGGACAGGGGAGTTCGAGCAGTACTTC. As protein: CASSLAGTGEFEQYF.

The V and J genes are TRBV5-6 and TRBJ2-1; D not certain. Trimming removed 0 bases at V and 9 bases at J, with 4 bases between. Germline V CDR1 and CDR2: SGHDT, YYEEEE. The CDR3 spans 11 residues. CDR3 sequence reads: CASSLEGEQFF. DNA of the CDR3: TGTGCCAGCAGCTTGGAGGGTGAGCAGTTCTTC.

The rearrangement joins TRBV6-5 to TRBJ1-4; 7 nucleotides align to TRBD1. V dropped 6 bases and J dropped 7; count of bases not matched to a gene: 8. The germline V gene has CDR1 MNHEY and CDR2 SVGAGI. The CDR3 covers 14 residues. The CDR3 coding sequence is TGTGCCAGCAGCCGCGCCAGGGGGGGTGAAAAACTGTTTTTT. Translating gives CASSRARGGEKLFF.

This chain uses TRBV6-5 with TRBJ2-7; TRBD2 matches 12 bases. The V and J ends lost 6 bases and 2 bases, in that order; junction bases with no gene match: 5. This CDR3 comprises 15 residues. From germline, CDR1 is MNHEY and CDR2 SVGAGI. Here the CDR3 DNA reads TGTGCCAGCAGACCTCTAGCGGGAGGGGCCTACGAGCAGTACTTC. Amino acid sequence: CASRPLAGGAYEQYF.

This chain links TRBV6-5 with TRBJ2-1; 8 bases are a match to TRBD2. This CDR3 comprises 15 residues. In germline, CDR1 is MNHEY, CDR2 SVGAGI. V shed 4 bases, J shed 3 bases, and the junction held 5 bases outside the gene matches. The CDR3 loop reads CASSLGTRGYNEQFF. In nucleotides, the CDR3 is TGTGCCAGCAGTTTGGGGACTAGGGGCTACAATGAGCAGTTCTTC.

This clone showed up just once. Here the CDR3 DNA reads TGTGCCACCAGCAGAGCTAACGTAGGCTCCTACGAGCAGTACTTC. Amino acid sequence: CATSRANVGSYEQYF. The V call is TRBV15, the J call TRBJ2-7; no clear D gene. From germline, CDR1 is LNHNV and CDR2 YYDKDF (reference sequence). The CDR3 runs to 15 residues. V was cut by 1 base and J by 0 bases, with 10 bases left in between.

V is TRBV12-3 or TRBV12-4 and J is TRBJ2-7, with D tentatively TRBD2 (6 bases). The CDR3 loop spans 13 amino acids. Trimming removed 3 bases from V and 3 bases from J, with 9 bases in between. CDR3 coding DNA: TGTGCCAGCAGTTTGGGTAGCGGCTACGAGCAGTACTTC. Protein: CASSLGSGYEQYF.

This chain joins TRBV30 and TRBJ2-2, with D unclear. From germline, CDR1 is GTSNPN and CDR2 SVGIG (reference sequence). The CDR3 consists of 14 residues. With 0 bases removed from V and 0 bases from J, the gap between germline ends came to 5 bases. The CDR3 bases are TGTGCCTGGAGTGTCGGATCGAACACCGGGGAGCTGTTTTTT. Translation: CAWSVGSNTGELFF.

This clone has a handful of counts. One end of the junction is discordant with germline, which a read error may explain. The V gene is TRBV20-1, the J gene TRBJ2-7; D is possibly TRBD2 (5 bases). The germline V gene encodes CDR1 DFQATT and CDR2 SNEGSKA (reference sequence). CDR3 length equals 11 residues. The CDR3 reads CRASNSYEQYF. CDR3 nucleotides: TGCAGGGCTAGCAACAGCTACGAGCAGTACTTC.

The V gene is TRBV6-5, the J gene TRBJ2-5; no reliable D call. V dropped 10 bases and J dropped 5 bases, with 20 bases sitting between them. This CDR3 spans 14 amino acids. Germline V gene sequence: CDR1 MNHEY, CDR2 SVGAGI. This chain's CDR3 is CATLGYGVGETQYF. The CDR3 DNA reads as TGTGCCACCCTAGGATATGGGGTCGGGGAGACCCAGTACTTC.

This chain joins TRBV10-2 and TRBJ1-3, with 8 bases aligning to TRBD1. Germline CDR1 WSHSY, CDR2 SAAADI. The CDR3 covers 15 residues. With 6 bases clipped from V and 0 bases from J, the junction kept 4 bases outside the gene matches. CDR3 amino acids: CASSVTGGSGNTIYF. The CDR3 coding sequence is TGCGCCAGCAGCGTAACAGGGGGCTCTGGAAACACCATATATTTT.

This chain connects TRBV7-9 to TRBJ1-2, with 8 bases fitting TRBD1. In germline, CDR1 is SEHNR, CDR2 FQNEAQ (reference sequence). There are 15 residues in the CDR3. Unmatched junction bases numbered 9, after V lost 5 bases and J lost 4 bases. CDR3 sequence (DNA): TGTGCCAGCAGCCTAGACAGGGGACCAACCTATGGCTACACCTTC. Its translation: CASSLDRGPTYGYTF.